This T cell receptor (beta chain) was identified during a study of memory CD4+ T cells and cytomegalovirus serostatus. In the study overall: Healthy Belgian adult donors included roughly ten CMV-positive and approximately 25 CMV-negative people. Study-wide points: CMV serostatus prediction reached median AUC about 0.96, or 0.93 with US-trained model.

The CDR3 has 14 residues. From germline, CDR1 is MNHNY and CDR2 SVGAGI (reference sequence). V was trimmed by 7 bases and J by 3 bases, leaving 13 bases between them. Single viable CD3+CD4+CD8-CD45RO+ cells were sorted as the memory CD4+ T cells. CD4+ T cells were isolated by positive magnetic selection. Some clones are missing from TCRdb's copy, which holds only in-frame ones; the method was immunoSEQ multiplex PCR. The sample carries 40,000 to 55,000 clones, 80% recorded once. About this clone: Its antigen is undetermined.

The TCR comes from an adult in good health and CMV-seropositive. V usage is TRBV6-6 and J usage is TRBJ1-5; D call uncertain. Sample: memory CD4+ T cells from blood. Written as DNA, the CDR3 is TGTGCCAGCACCTTTCAGGTCGCCAATCAGCCCCAGCATTTT. This codes for CASTFQVANQPQHF.